This entry describes one T cell receptor beta chain. Its antigen is unknown. The method was immunoSEQ multiplex PCR; TCRdb's version includes in-frame clones alone and lacks a portion of them. The sample holds about 12,000 clones, 80% to 85% seen once. The data are from a study of OX40 agonist ivuxolimab in advanced cancers. Study-wide results and caveats: At doses 0.1 to 3.0 mg/kg, CD4+ and CD8+ clones expanded. Partial responders dosed at 0.1-3.0 mg/kg displayed clonal expansion ranking among the lowest.

Baseline was the first blood sampling point, followed by cycle 4 day 1 and cycle 7 day 1. V gave up 5 bases and J gave up 4 bases; unmatched junction bases: 7. This CDR3 has 15 amino acids. From germline, CDR1 is SGHTA and CDR2 FQGTGA. V and J are TRBV7-3 and TRBJ2-1; TRBD2 matches at 8 bases. The source was CD4+ or CD8+ T cells sorted from blood, collected in a trial of the OX40 agonist ivuxolimab. The TCR comes from an adult with an advanced solid tumor such as melanoma, head and neck, liver or kidney cancer. The CDR3 DNA is TGTGCCAGCAGCCCGAGCGGGAGTATATACAATGAGCAGTTCTTC. Translation: CASSPSGSIYNEQFF.